The 32 T cell receptor beta chains presented below share a single source sample, sequenced in a study of blood T cell repertoires in COVID-19. Here immunoSEQ multiplex PCR was the method, and the copy in TCRdb shows in-frame clones only, minus some. The table lists 250,000 to 300,000 clones, more than 85% of them singletons. Sequenced: peripheral blood. These receptors originate from a man aged 18 to 30 with active or convalescent COVID-19.

The rearrangement links TRBV10-3 to TRBJ2-5; no clear D gene. Germline values: CDR1 ENHRY, CDR2 SYGVKD. Trimming cost V 0 bases and J 2 bases, with 10 bases left between them. CDR3 length equals 15 residues. The DNA for the CDR3 is TGTGCCATCAGTGAGTCGGGCCAGAAACAAGAGACCCAGTACTTC. Its translation is CAISESGQKQETQYF.

This clone was seen once. The V gene is TRBV6-5, the J gene TRBJ2-2, with D possibly matching TRBD2 (6 bases). This CDR3 is 16 amino acids long. The V end lost 2 bases, the J end lost 2 bases, and 12 bases lay between the germline ends. Germline lookup yields CDR1 MNHEY and CDR2 SVGAGI. The CDR3 protein is CASSYKGGTNTGELFF. The CDR3 DNA sequence: TGTGCCAGCAGTTACAAGGGCGGGACCAACACCGGGGAGCTGTTTTTT.

The chain employs TRBV6-5 and TRBJ2-7; the match to TRBD2 covers 8 bases. The CDR3 extends over 14 amino acids. The germline V gene encodes CDR1 MNHEY and CDR2 SVGAGI. Trimming removed 4 bases from V and 2 bases from J; junction bases left unmatched: 4. CDR3 loop: CASSLAGHPYEQYF. The CDR3 region has the DNA TGTGCCAGCAGTTTAGCGGGGCACCCCTACGAGCAGTACTTC.

The chain carries TRBV9 and TRBJ1-6; 9 bases agree with TRBD1. CDR1 SGDLS and CDR2 YYNGEE come from the germline V gene. There are 17 residues in the CDR3. The J segment lost 9 bases and the V segment lost 4 bases, leaving 14 bases of the junction unmatched. CDR3 coding DNA: TGTGCCAGCAGCCCTGGGACAGGGAGCCTGATAGGTTCACCCCTCCACTTT. Translated: CASSPGTGSLIGSPLHF. Drawing the rest from reference TRBV9 and TRBJ1-6, the complete variable domain is DSGVTQTPKHLITATGQRVTLRCSPRSGDLSVYWYQQSLDQGLQFLIQYYNGEERAKGNILERFSAQQFPDLHSELNLSSLELGDSALYFCASSPGTGSLIGSPLHFGNGTRLTVT.

This CDR3 is CASSLQGAQGTEAFF. As DNA, the CDR3 is TGTGCCAGCAGCTTACAGGGGGCGCAGGGCACTGAAGCTTTCTTT. This chain links TRBV7-9 with TRBJ1-1; TRBD1 matches at 8 bases. V dropped 2 bases and J dropped 4; count of bases not matched to a gene: 6. In germline, CDR1 is SEHNR, CDR2 FQNEAQ (reference sequence). CDR3 length: 15 residues.

V and J are TRBV2 and TRBJ2-7; TRBD1 aligns across 8 bases. Trimming took 6 bases from V and 2 from J; bases not matched to a gene: 6. Germline lookup yields CDR1 SNHLY and CDR2 FYNNEI. The CDR3 has 14 residues. The CDR3 DNA reads TGTGCCAGCAGAACAGGGGGGCTCACCTACGAGCAGTACTTC. It translates to CASRTGGLTYEQYF.

V gene TRBV28 combines with J gene TRBJ1-1; D is ambiguous. Germline values: CDR1 MDHEN, CDR2 SYDVKM. The CDR3 length is 16 residues. Deletions cut 6 bases from V and 0 bases from J, with 17 bases between. The CDR3 spells CASRIRTEQMNTEAFF. The CDR3 DNA sequence: TGTGCCAGCAGGATAAGAACGGAGCAGATGAACACTGAAGCTTTCTTT.

The rearrangement uses TRBV28 and TRBJ2-3, with a possible D match to TRBD1 (6 bases). CDR3 size: 15 residues. V was shortened by 3 bases and J by 0 bases, with 10 bases between the two germline ends. Germline CDR1 reads MDHEN; CDR2 reads SYDVKM. CDR3 nucleotide sequence: TGTGCCAGCAGTTTTGAGGGGGTTAGCACAGATACGCAGTATTTT. Translating gives CASSFEGVSTDTQYF.

This chain links TRBV19 with TRBJ2-7; 7 nucleotides align to TRBD1. The CDR3 has 13 amino acids. Germline-derived CDR1 and CDR2 are LNHDA and SQIVND (reference sequence). V lost 4 bases, J lost 7 bases, and 7 bases stayed unmatched. As DNA, the CDR3 is TGTGCCAGTAGTAGCACAGGGGTGGGAGAGCAGTACTTC. Its translation is CASSSTGVGEQYF.

The V gene is TRBV19, the J gene TRBJ1-4; D gene uncertain. Between the trimmed V and J ends, which lost 1 base and 8 bases, there was a span of 8 bases. Germline V gene sequence: CDR1 LNHDA, CDR2 SQIVND (reference sequence). The CDR3 has 13 residues. CDR3 sequence: CASSIVRREKLFF. The CDR3 DNA sequence: TGTGCCAGTAGTATAGTGAGGCGAGAAAAACTGTTTTTT.

The chain recombines TRBV10-3 with TRBJ2-5, with 9 bases matching TRBD1. The ends lost 2 bases at V and 7 bases at J; junction bases unmatched: 14. The CDR3 extends over 17 amino acids. CDR1 and CDR2 (germline): ENHRY, SYGVKD. CDR3 in amino acids: CAISEGDTGGALMTQYF. CDR3 DNA sequence: TGTGCCATCAGTGAGGGAGATACAGGGGGCGCGTTGATGACCCAGTACTTC.

This clone appeared a single time. V usage is TRBV19 and J usage is TRBJ1-4; D remains ambiguous. V dropped 2 bases and J dropped 1 base, with 11 bases sitting between them. Germline CDR1 is LNHDA and CDR2 is SQIVND (reference sequence). The CDR3 sequence is 16 residues long. This CDR3 reads CASSITSGGTNEKLFF. The CDR3 DNA reads as TGTGCCAGTAGTATAACCTCAGGAGGAACTAATGAAAAACTGTTTTTT.

The J gene is TRBJ2-2, the V gene TRBV7-6, with D hard to call. The CDR3 is 16 residues long. The germline V and J ends were trimmed by 5 bases and 0 bases, with 13 bases remaining between them. Germline loops: CDR1 SGHVS, CDR2 FNYEAQ. The DNA for the CDR3 is TGTGCCAGCAGCCCTCGTGCAGACACGAACACCGGGGAGCTGTTTTTT. Protein product: CASSPRADTNTGELFF.

This clone was detected once. The V gene is TRBV3-1 (or the pseudogene TRBV3-2), the J gene TRBJ2-7, with 11 bases fitting TRBD2. This CDR3 contains 15 residues. The germline V gene has CDR1 LGHDT and CDR2 YNNKEL (reference sequence). The ends lost 4 bases at V and 2 bases at J; junction bases unmatched: 4. The CDR3, as DNA: TGTGCCAGCAGCCCCTTAGCGGGGGGGACCTACGAGCAGTACTTC. The encoded protein is CASSPLAGGTYEQYF.

The chain recombines TRBV6-1 with TRBJ2-3, with D unresolved. From germline, CDR1 is MNHNS and CDR2 SASEGT. CDR3 length equals 14 residues. The ends were cut back, 1 base at V and 3 bases at J, with 8 bases in the middle. CDR3 in DNA: TGTGCCAGCAGTGAAGGGTTAGAAACAGATACGCAGTATTTT. Translation: CASSEGLETDTQYF.

The CDR3 DNA sequence: TGTGCCAGCAGCTTTAATGGGGCGGGGGCCCAAGAGACCCAGTACTTC. This codes for CASSFNGAGAQETQYF. V gene TRBV7-2 combines with J gene TRBJ2-5; D is possibly TRBD2 (7 bases). V lost 3 bases, J lost 1 base, and 15 bases lay in between. This CDR3 is built from 16 residues. Germline CDR1 SGHTA, CDR2 FQGNSA.

The V and J genes are TRBV5-5 and TRBJ1-4; D unclear. The CDR3 runs 14 residues. The germline V and J ends were trimmed by 4 bases and 6 bases, with 13 bases remaining between them. Germline-derived CDR1 and CDR2 are SGHKS and YYEKEE (reference sequence). The DNA for the CDR3 is TGTGCCAGCAGCCTCCGACCGAGGGATGAAAAACTGTTTTTT. Translation gives CASSLRPRDEKLFF.

This clone was counted a few times. The chain has TRBV6-2 or TRBV6-3 and TRBJ2-7; TRBD1 is a possible D gene (6 bases). V shed 5 bases and J shed 6 bases, with 8 bases lying between them. This CDR3 has 11 amino acids. The V gene's germline CDR1 is MNHEY and CDR2 SVGEGT. The DNA of the CDR3 is TGTGCCAGCAGTACAGGGCCCGAGCAGTACTTC. Protein: CASSTGPEQYF.

This clone was seen more than once but under ten times. V and J are TRBV4-2 and TRBJ2-7, with 10 bases matching TRBD1. The CDR3 is made up of 17 amino acids. V lost 2 bases to trimming and J lost 2 bases; unmatched junction nucleotides: 9. The germline V gene encodes CDR1 LGHNA and CDR2 YNFKEQ. CDR3 sequence (DNA): TGTGCCAGCAGCCAAACCACGACGGGGACAGGGGCCTACGAGCAGTACTTC. It codes for CASSQTTTGTGAYEQYF.

The chain links TRBV30 to TRBJ1-2; TRBD1 aligns across 7 bases. Looked up from germline, CDR1 is GTSNPN and CDR2 is SVGIG (reference sequence). After removal of 3 bases from V and 1 base from J, the junction contained 11 bases not matched to a gene. The CDR3 has 16 residues. This chain's CDR3 is CAWRIKGTAINYGYTF. The DNA for the CDR3 is TGTGCCTGGAGAATTAAGGGGACAGCTATTAACTATGGCTACACCTTC.

The chain couples TRBV11-2 to TRBJ1-4, with D unresolved. CDR1 SGHAT and CDR2 FQNNGV come from the germline V gene. The V end was cut by 6 bases, the J end by 10 bases, with 12 bases between. The CDR3 contains 12 residues. CDR3: CASSYQAGKLFF. In DNA, the CDR3 is TGTGCCAGCAGTTATCAGGCAGGAAAACTGTTTTTT.

This chain links TRBV18 with TRBJ2-7; possibly TRBD2 for D (5 bases). The V and J ends lost 3 bases and 3 bases respectively, with 18 bases between them. Germline values: CDR1 KGHSH, CDR2 LQKENI. The CDR3 has 16 residues. CDR3 DNA sequence: TGTGCCAGCTCACCCTCAAGCCGGTCTCGGGGCTACGAGCAGTACTTC. It yields the protein CASSPSSRSRGYEQYF.

This clone was recorded a few times. The chain has TRBV20-1 and TRBJ1-6; perhaps TRBD1 as D (5 bases). Germline CDR1 reads DFQATT; CDR2 reads SNEGSKA (reference sequence). This CDR3 region has 10 residues. The CDR3 reads CSRGCSPLHF. The CDR3 DNA reads as TGCAGCCGGGGGTGTTCACCCCTCCACTTT.

The CDR3 sequence: CASSLNSPYEQYF. The DNA of the CDR3 is TGTGCCAGCAGCTTAAACAGCCCTTACGAGCAGTACTTC. The chain is built from TRBV5-5 and TRBJ2-7; no clear D. Germline-derived CDR1 and CDR2 are SGHKS and YYEKEE (reference sequence). Trimming shortened V by 2 bases and J by 4 bases, and 10 bases separated the two germline ends. The CDR3 runs 13 residues.

This clone has only a few counts. The V gene is TRBV18, the J gene TRBJ2-5, with no clear D. The CDR3 loop spans 14 amino acids. V lost 3 bases to trimming and J lost 2 bases, with 10 bases between them. Germline CDR1 reads KGHSH; CDR2 reads LQKENI. The CDR3 region is CASSPLPTQETQYF. The CDR3 region has the DNA TGTGCCAGCTCACCCTTACCAACACAAGAGACCCAGTACTTC.

V and J are TRBV10-3 and TRBJ2-5; a weak D match, TRBD2 (5 bases). CDR1 and CDR2 from the germline V gene are ENHRY and SYGVKD. V lost 9 bases to trimming and J lost 3 bases, with 14 bases between them. The CDR3 is 13 residues long. CDR3 protein: CAIKRGSEETQYF. In DNA form, the CDR3 reads TGTGCCATTAAACGGGGATCAGAAGAGACCCAGTACTTC.

This clone was recorded only once. The rearrangement joins TRBV30 to TRBJ1-1, with D unclear. The CDR3 contains 13 residues. Trimming removed 8 bases at V and 2 bases at J, with 15 bases between. The germline V gene encodes CDR1 GTSNPN and CDR2 SVGIG (reference sequence). The CDR3 coding sequence is TGTGCCGGCCTAGGAGATCCCAACACTGAAGCTTTCTTT. Amino acids: CAGLGDPNTEAFF.

The chain recombines TRBV18 with TRBJ2-5; 13 positions agree with TRBD2. Looked up from germline, CDR1 is KGHSH and CDR2 is LQKENI. The CDR3 is made up of 24 amino acids. V shed 4 bases, J shed 5 bases, and the junction held 31 bases outside the gene matches. The CDR3 DNA follows: TGTGCCAGCTCACTCTTATATTTCTCTCCGCGGACTAGCGGGAGAATGGGATTCAGGGAGACCCAGTACTTC. This codes for CASSLLYFSPRTSGRMGFRETQYF. Complete variable domain (other parts from reference TRBV18 and TRBJ2-5): NAGVMQNPRHLVRRRGQEARLRCSPMKGHSHVYWYRQLPEEGLKFMVYLQKENIIDESGMPKERFSAEFPKEGPSILRIQQVVRGDSAAYFCASSLLYFSPRTSGRMGFRETQYFGPGTRLLVL.

V and J are TRBV27 and TRBJ2-1; 8 bases are a match to TRBD2. The J segment lost 6 bases and the V segment lost 6 bases, leaving 28 bases of the junction unmatched. Germline V CDR1 and CDR2: MNHEY, SMNVEV (reference sequence). This CDR3 spans 21 amino acids. As DNA, the CDR3 is TGTGCCAGCAGCGGCCTAAACAGGGTTGACTTAGCGGGGCCAAGGCCCAATGAGCAGTTCTTC. This gives the protein CASSGLNRVDLAGPRPNEQFF.

This clone was detected once. The chain links TRBV29-1 to TRBJ2-3; weak D call: TRBD1 (8 bases). Germline loops: CDR1 SQVTM, CDR2 ANQGSEA. With 5 bases removed from V and 6 bases from J, the gap between germline ends came to 24 bases. The CDR3 consists of 16 residues. The chain's CDR3 is CSVSGGGLGGLDTQYF. CDR3 nucleotide sequence: TGCAGCGTTTCAGGGGGCGGACTAGGGGGCTTGGATACGCAGTATTTT.

The rearrangement joins TRBV6-5 to TRBJ2-7; TRBD1 matches at 7 bases. V dropped 1 base and J dropped 2; count of bases not matched to a gene: 2. Germline CDR1 and CDR2: MNHEY and SVGAGI. This CDR3 is 14 amino acids long. CDR3 nucleotide sequence: TGTGCCAGCAGTTACTTTCAGGGGGCCTACGAGCAGTACTTC. Translating it yields CASSYFQGAYEQYF.

The gene calls are TRBV19 and TRBJ1-5; a possible D gene is TRBD1 (5 bases). This CDR3 spans 15 amino acids. The V gene lost 6 bases and the J gene lost 0 bases, with 12 bases spanning the gap. Germline CDR1 and CDR2: LNHDA and SQIVND (reference sequence). The CDR3: CASSLGGDSNQPQHF. The CDR3 bases are TGTGCCAGTAGCTTGGGGGGGGATAGCAATCAGCCCCAGCATTTT.